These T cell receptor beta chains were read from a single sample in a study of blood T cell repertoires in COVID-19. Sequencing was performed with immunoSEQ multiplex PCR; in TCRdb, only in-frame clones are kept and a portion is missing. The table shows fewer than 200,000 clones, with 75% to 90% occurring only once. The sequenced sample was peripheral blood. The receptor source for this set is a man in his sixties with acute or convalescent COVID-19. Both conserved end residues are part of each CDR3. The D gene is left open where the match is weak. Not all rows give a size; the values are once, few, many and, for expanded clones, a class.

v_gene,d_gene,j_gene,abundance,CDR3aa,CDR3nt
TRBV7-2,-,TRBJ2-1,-,CASSLGSSSYNEQFF,TGTGCCAGCAGCTTAGGCTCGAGCTCCTACAATGAGCAGTTCTTC
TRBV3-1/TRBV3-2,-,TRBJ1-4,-,CASSQVGHEKLFF,TGTGCCAGCAGCCAAGTGGGGCATGAAAAACTGTTTTTT
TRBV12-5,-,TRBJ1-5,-,CASGWQGLGSNQPQHF,TGTGCTAGTGGTTGGCAGGGTCTTGGCAGCAATCAGCCCCAGCATTTT
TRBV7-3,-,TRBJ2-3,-,CASSLAGARDTQYF,TGTGCCAGCAGCTTAGCGGGGGCAAGAGATACGCAGTATTTT
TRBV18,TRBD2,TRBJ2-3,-,CASSRDYRTQYF,TGTGCCAGCTCAAGGGACTACCGTACGCAGTATTTT
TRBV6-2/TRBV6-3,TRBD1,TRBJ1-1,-,CASSWPTGENTEAFF,TGTGCCAGCAGTTGGCCCACAGGGGAAAACACTGAAGCTTTCTTT
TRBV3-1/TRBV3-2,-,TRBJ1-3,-,CASSQGQSGNTIYF,TGTGCCAGCAGCCAAGGACAGTCTGGAAACACCATATATTTT
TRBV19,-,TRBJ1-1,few,CASSIDKGARSSRDMNTEAFF,TGTGCCAGTAGTATAGATAAAGGGGCGCGAAGTAGTAGAGATATGAACACTGAAGCTTTCTTT
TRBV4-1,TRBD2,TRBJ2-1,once,CASSQSLAGSSYNEQFF,TGCGCCAGCAGCCAGAGCCTAGCGGGAAGCTCCTACAATGAGCAGTTCTTC
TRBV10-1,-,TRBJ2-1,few,CASSVTRQFF,TGCGCCAGCAGTGTCACCAGGCAGTTCTTC
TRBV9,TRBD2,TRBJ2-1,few,CASTTSGGGGEQFF,TGTGCCAGCACCACTAGCGGGGGGGGCGGTGAGCAGTTCTTC
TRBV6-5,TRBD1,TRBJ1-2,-,CASSSRTGGGLYGYTF,TGTGCCAGCAGTTCCCGGACAGGGGGCGGTCTCTATGGCTACACCTTC
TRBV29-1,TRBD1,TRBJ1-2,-,CSVRKGSTGAYGYTF,TGCAGCGTTCGTAAGGGATCGACAGGGGCCTATGGCTACACCTTC
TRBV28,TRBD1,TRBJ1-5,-,CASSKTGTGGQPQHF,TGTGCCAGCAGTAAAACCGGGACAGGGGGTCAGCCCCAGCATTTT
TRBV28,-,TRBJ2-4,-,CASSRTQGNIQYF,TGTGCCAGCAGCCGCACTCAGGGGAACATTCAGTACTTC
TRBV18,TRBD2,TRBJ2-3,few,CASSPLRGGAFGTDTQYF,TGTGCCAGCTCACCACTGCGCGGGGGGGCTTTCGGCACAGATACGCAGTATTTT
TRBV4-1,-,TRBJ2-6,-,CASSQINSGANVLTF,TGCGCCAGCAGCCAAATTAACTCTGGGGCCAACGTCCTGACTTTC
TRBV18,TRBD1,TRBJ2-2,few,CASSRQTGGILPGELFF,TGTGCCAGCTCACGACAGACAGGGGGCATTTTACCCGGGGAGCTGTTTTTT
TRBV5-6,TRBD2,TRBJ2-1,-,CASSPTLLAGRTSYNEQFF,TGTGCCAGCAGCCCGACCCTACTAGCGGGGAGAACCTCCTACAATGAGCAGTTCTTC
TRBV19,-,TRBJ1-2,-,CASSVKGYGYTF,TGTGCCAGTAGTGTGAAGGGGTATGGCTACACCTTC
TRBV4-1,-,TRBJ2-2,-,CASSQVTAAGELFF,TGCGCCAGCAGCCAGGTGACGGCGGCCGGGGAGCTGTTTTTT
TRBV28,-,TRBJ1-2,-,CASTISSEGDYGYTF,TGTGCCAGCACTATTTCCTCGGAAGGAGACTATGGCTACACCTTC
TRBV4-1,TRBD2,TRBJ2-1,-,CASSHRLAGGREQFF,TGCGCCAGCAGCCACCGACTAGCGGGAGGGAGGGAGCAGTTCTTC
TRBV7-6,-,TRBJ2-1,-,CASSLGGTAYYNEQFF,TGTGCCAGCAGCTTAGGCGGGACAGCCTACTACAATGAGCAGTTCTTC
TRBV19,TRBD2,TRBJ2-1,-,CASSPGTSLNNEQFF,TGTGCCAGTAGTCCCGGGACTAGCCTTAACAATGAGCAGTTCTTC
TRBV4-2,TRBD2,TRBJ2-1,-,CASSQVPVAGGPRDEQFF,TGTGCCAGCAGCCAAGTGCCCGTAGCGGGGGGGCCGAGGGATGAGCAGTTCTTC
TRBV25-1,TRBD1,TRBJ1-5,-,CASSEGNRGTGNQPQHF,TGTGCCAGCAGTGAAGGGAACAGGGGTACGGGCAATCAGCCCCAGCATTTT
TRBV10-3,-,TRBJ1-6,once,CAIRRGPGGENSPLHF,TGTGCCATCAGGAGGGGCCCCGGGGGGGAGAATTCACCCCTCCACTTT
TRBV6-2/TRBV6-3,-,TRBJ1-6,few,CASSYRGSKRPLHF,TGTGCCAGCAGTTACAGGGGATCCAAGAGGCCCCTCCACTTT